This T cell receptor (beta chain) was recorded in a study of T cell repertoires in cytomegalovirus infection (dated by TCRdb to about 2019). General notes on the study: Recently identified HLA-C-restricted CMV epitopes, whose presentation resists viral immunomodulation, were targeted by peptide stimulations together with well-studied HLA-B-restricted epitopes. The HLA type of each donor mattered for the analysis, because public TCR beta signatures pointed to carriage of CMV infection along with the matching HLA type.

The listed sequencing device is Illumina HiSeq 1500. TCRdb ran its own pipeline on the public reads, namely fastp trimming at Q25 and MiXCR clone calling, and kept in-frame beta chains. Rows matching on CDR3 protein sequence are summarized as one entry with the most common DNA and genes. The sample records 450,000 to 550,000 distinct CDR3 sequences, more than 40% of which are singletons. About 39% of the sample is in the top ten clones. Sequences ENHRY (CDR1) and SYGVKD (CDR2) are obtained from the germline V gene. Reading from cysteine to phenylalanine, the CDR3 counts 13 amino acids. Solely the CDR3 DNA is kept, with 39 bases framed from the first base. Relative to germline, V is 7 bases shorter and J is 7 bases shorter, with 11 bases between their ends. Comments on this clonotype: Its antigen is unknown. Base qualities are missing; no much larger clone stands one base away.

What the study reported, not specific to this receptor: The ex vivo response was dominated by HLA-C-restricted CMV-specific TCR beta clonotypes, which also provided the single most frequent clonotype in two of eight donors. In both this cohort and an independent roughly 350-donor cohort, the cumulative frequency of public TCR beta family members distinguished carriers of CMV infection plus the relevant HLA type.

The sample's treatment or condition label, in plain terms: in vitro stimulation with specific CMV peptide epitopes to enrich CMV-specific T cells. The clonotype was recovered from a human donor in good health (CMV status not recorded). Some clones in this sample may be carry-over from other donors' samples. This specimen was cultured PBMCs, taken from culture after CMV antigen stimulation. The sequence is built from TRBV10-3 and TRBJ1-6; the D gene remains uncertain. The CDR3 protein: CAIKPVRNSPLHF. The DNA sequence is as follows: TGTGCCATCAAGCCTGTCAGAAATTCACCCCTCCACTTT.